These 2 T cell receptor beta chains came from one sample sequenced in a study of T cells after yellow fever vaccination. TCRdb re-called the 5' RACE reads with MiXCR, one entry per CDR3 protein. The sample has 250,000 to 300,000 distinct CDR3 sequences, approximately 8% seen once. The specimen was CD4+ T cells sorted from PBMCs, collected 5 days after the yellow fever booster vaccination. These receptors all stem from a young man who received the YFV17D yellow fever vaccine.

There are a few counts of this clonotype. V is TRBV7-3 and J is TRBJ2-2; D unresolved. CDR3 size: 13 residues. Germline V gene data show CDR1 as SGHTA and CDR2 as FQGTGA. With 5 bases removed from V and 5 bases from J, the gap between germline ends came to 9 bases. CDR3 coding DNA: TGTGCCAGCAGCCCCAGCGCGACCGGGGAGCTGTTTTTT. Residues: CASSPSATGELFF.

At least ten counts were recorded for this clonotype. V gene TRBV10-3 combines with J gene TRBJ2-7; 12 bases align to TRBD2. The ends lost 0 bases at V and 5 bases at J; junction bases unmatched: 2. The germline gives CDR1 ENHRY, CDR2 SYGVKD. CDR3 length: 15 residues. The CDR3 DNA sequence: TGTGCCATCAGTGAGTCGACTAGCGGGGGCGACGAGCAGTACTTC. It encodes CAISESTSGGDEQYF.